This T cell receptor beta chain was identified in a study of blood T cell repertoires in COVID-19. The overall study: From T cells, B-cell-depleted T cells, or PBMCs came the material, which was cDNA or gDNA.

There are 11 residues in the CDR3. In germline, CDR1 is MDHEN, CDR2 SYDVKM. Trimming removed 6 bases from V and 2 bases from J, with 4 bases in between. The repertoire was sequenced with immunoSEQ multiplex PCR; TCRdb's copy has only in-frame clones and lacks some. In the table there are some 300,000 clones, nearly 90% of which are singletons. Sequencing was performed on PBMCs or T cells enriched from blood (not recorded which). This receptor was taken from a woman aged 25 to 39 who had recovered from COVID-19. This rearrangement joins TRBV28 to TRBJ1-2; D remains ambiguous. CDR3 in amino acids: CASRRNYGYTF. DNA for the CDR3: TGTGCCAGCAGGCGAAACTATGGCTACACCTTC.